Listed here is a single TCR beta chain. Per the germline V gene, CDR1 is SGHRS and CDR2 is YFSETQ. V dropped 6 bases and J dropped 1 base, with 13 bases sitting between them. The CDR3 length is 14 residues. Clones were read by immunoSEQ multiplex PCR, and TCRdb kept only the in-frame ones, dropping some. Here the sample spans approximately 100,000 clones, 79% being singletons. The data stem from a study of glioma-infiltrating T cells after dendritic cell vaccination. Overall study context: Treatment, given 2003 to 2012, was autologous tumor lysate-pulsed dendritic cell vaccination.

The specimen comprised blood, sampled before dendritic cell vaccination. The clonotype was recovered from a human donor with glioblastoma. The chain carries TRBV5-1 and TRBJ1-1; D is unresolved. CDR3 sequence: CASTTEATNTEAFF. DNA for the CDR3: TGCGCCAGCACTACGGAGGCGACGAACACTGAAGCTTTCTTT.